A selection of T cell receptor beta chains follows, all from one sample in a study of T cell repertoires in aging, cancer and after chemotherapy. From the multiplex PCR reads, TCRdb called clonotypes with MiXCR, one entry per CDR3 protein. This table holds 6,000 or so distinct CDR3 sequences, approximately 40% found once. What was sequenced was blood. Source of these receptors: a human donor in good health. Each CDR3 is given with its conserved first and last residue. A D gene is named only where the DNA matches it firmly. A clone size is listed for some rows: how often the clone was seen (once, few, many), or a class if it is expanded.

d_gene: .; v_gene: TRBV12-3/TRBV12-4; abundance: .; j_gene: TRBJ1-5; CDR3nt: TGTGCCAGCAGTCCGGGACGGCGGGTAGGGGCCCAGCATTTT; CDR3aa: CASSPGRRVGAQHF
d_gene: .; v_gene: TRBV19; abundance: few; j_gene: TRBJ1-5; CDR3nt: TGTGCCAGTAGTGTAACAGGGAGCGGACAGCCCCAGCATTTT; CDR3aa: CASSVTGSGQPQHF
d_gene: TRBD1; v_gene: TRBV27; abundance: .; j_gene: TRBJ2-5; CDR3nt: TGTGCCAGCAGTTCCTTACGAGGGGGCCCGGAGACCCAGTACTTC; CDR3aa: CASSSLRGGPETQYF
d_gene: .; v_gene: TRBV7-9; abundance: few; j_gene: TRBJ2-1; CDR3nt: TGTGCCAGCAGCAGAGGACGGGGAAGAAGCTCCTACAATGAGCAGTTCTTC; CDR3aa: CASSRGRGRSSYNEQFF
d_gene: TRBD1; v_gene: TRBV18; abundance: .; j_gene: TRBJ1-1; CDR3nt: TGTGCCAGCTCAGGGACAGGGGGGAACACTGAAGCTTTCTTT; CDR3aa: CASSGTGGNTEAFF
d_gene: .; v_gene: TRBV19; abundance: .; j_gene: TRBJ1-1; CDR3nt: TGTGCCAGTAGTATAGTTGAGGGCGTTGAAGCTTTCTTT; CDR3aa: CASSIVEGVEAFF
d_gene: TRBD1; v_gene: TRBV29-1; abundance: medium-sized; j_gene: TRBJ1-4; CDR3nt: TGCAGCGTGAGCAGGGGGGATGAAAAACTGTTTTTT; CDR3aa: CSVSRGDEKLFF
d_gene: TRBD1; v_gene: TRBV29-1; abundance: few; j_gene: TRBJ1-2; CDR3nt: TGCAGTGGCCGGGACAGGGGAGGTGACTATGGCTACACCTTC; CDR3aa: CSGRDRGGDYGYTF
d_gene: .; v_gene: TRBV6-5; abundance: .; j_gene: TRBJ2-1; CDR3nt: TGTGCCAGCAGTTACCAGCGGGACAATGAGCAGTTCTTC; CDR3aa: CASSYQRDNEQFF
d_gene: TRBD1; v_gene: TRBV6-4; abundance: .; j_gene: TRBJ1-1; CDR3nt: TGTGCCAGCAGCCTAGGGACAGGGGGTTTGGGCACTGAAGCTTTCTTT; CDR3aa: CASSLGTGGLGTEAFF
d_gene: .; v_gene: TRBV6-1; abundance: .; j_gene: TRBJ1-2; CDR3nt: TGTGCCAGCAGTGAAGCGGGGTGGTATGGCTACACCTTC; CDR3aa: CASSEAGWYGYTF
d_gene: .; v_gene: TRBV29-1; abundance: medium-sized; j_gene: TRBJ1-4; CDR3nt: TGCAGCGCTGGCAAACAGATGAATGAAAAACTGTTTTTT; CDR3aa: CSAGKQMNEKLFF
d_gene: TRBD1; v_gene: TRBV18; abundance: .; j_gene: TRBJ2-2; CDR3nt: TGTGCCAGCTCACTCCTGGGTTTAGTCGACAGGGCCCGTGGCACCGGGGAGCTGTTTTTT; CDR3aa: CASSLLGLVDRARGTGELFF
d_gene: .; v_gene: TRBV6-6; abundance: few; j_gene: TRBJ2-7; CDR3nt: TGTGCCAGCAGTTACCCGCGGGGACAGTGGGGATACGAGCAGTACTTC; CDR3aa: CASSYPRGQWGYEQYF
d_gene: TRBD1; v_gene: TRBV27; abundance: .; j_gene: TRBJ2-5; CDR3nt: TGTGCCAGCAGTTACGGGTTACAGGGGGCAAAGAGGGAGACCCAGTACTTC; CDR3aa: CASSYGLQGAKRETQYF
d_gene: .; v_gene: TRBV6-5; abundance: few; j_gene: TRBJ2-5; CDR3nt: TGTGCCAGCAGTGAACGACGGAGGGTCCAACAAGAGACCCAGTACTTC; CDR3aa: CASSERRRVQQETQYF
d_gene: .; v_gene: TRBV6-1; abundance: .; j_gene: TRBJ2-1; CDR3nt: TGTGCCAGCAGTGAAAACGGGGGCAACGAGCAGTTCTTC; CDR3aa: CASSENGGNEQFF
d_gene: .; v_gene: TRBV6-5; abundance: .; j_gene: TRBJ2-7; CDR3nt: TGTGCCAGCAGTTACTCGGGGGAGGGGGCTGTGGAGCAGTACTTC; CDR3aa: CASSYSGEGAVEQYF
d_gene: .; v_gene: TRBV29-1; abundance: .; j_gene: TRBJ1-5; CDR3nt: TGCAGCGTGGCGGGACACCTCAATCAGCCCCAGCATTTT; CDR3aa: CSVAGHLNQPQHF
d_gene: TRBD1; v_gene: TRBV19; abundance: .; j_gene: TRBJ2-1; CDR3nt: TGTGCCAGTAGCGGACAGGGGAGGGGAGGCAATGAGCAGTTCTTC; CDR3aa: CASSGQGRGGNEQFF
d_gene: .; v_gene: TRBV4-1; abundance: .; j_gene: TRBJ2-2; CDR3nt: TGCGCCAGCAGCCAAGGTGGAGTCACCGGGGAGCTGTTTTTT; CDR3aa: CASSQGGVTGELFF
d_gene: TRBD1; v_gene: TRBV6-4; abundance: .; j_gene: TRBJ2-2; CDR3nt: TGTGCCAGCAGTGACTCGGGGGGACAGGGCAACGGGGAGCTGTTTTTT; CDR3aa: CASSDSGGQGNGELFF
d_gene: TRBD2; v_gene: TRBV6-1; abundance: .; j_gene: TRBJ2-1; CDR3nt: TGTGCCAGCAGCCCCGGGGGTAGCGGGGGCTCCTACAATGAGCAGTTCTTC; CDR3aa: CASSPGGSGGSYNEQFF
d_gene: .; v_gene: TRBV27; abundance: few; j_gene: TRBJ1-1; CDR3nt: TGTGCCAGCAGTTTATTGACAGCGAAGAACACTGAAGCTTTCTTT; CDR3aa: CASSLLTAKNTEAFF
d_gene: TRBD2; v_gene: TRBV6-5; abundance: .; j_gene: TRBJ2-4; CDR3nt: TGTGCCAGCAGTTACCCGACCCGGACTAGCGGGGGGCCACCAAAAAACATTCAGTACTTC; CDR3aa: CASSYPTRTSGGPPKNIQYF
d_gene: TRBD1; v_gene: TRBV6-2/TRBV6-3; abundance: .; j_gene: TRBJ1-1; CDR3nt: TGTGCCAGCAGTATTCGAGGACAGGGAGAAGGTGAGGCTTTCTTT; CDR3aa: CASSIRGQGEGEAFF
d_gene: .; v_gene: TRBV19; abundance: few; j_gene: TRBJ1-2; CDR3nt: TGTGCCAGTAGTGAGACTTCCCGACGAGCTAACTATGGCTACACCTTC; CDR3aa: CASSETSRRANYGYTF
d_gene: .; v_gene: TRBV19; abundance: .; j_gene: TRBJ2-7; CDR3nt: TGTGCCAGTAGTATAGATGGACTCTCCTACGAGCAGTACTTC; CDR3aa: CASSIDGLSYEQYF
d_gene: TRBD2; v_gene: TRBV5-1; abundance: .; j_gene: TRBJ2-7; CDR3nt: TGCGCCAGCAGCTTGAATACCGGAACTAGCGTCGAGCAGTACTTC; CDR3aa: CASSLNTGTSVEQYF